The next 27 T cell receptor beta chains were all read from a single sample in a study of cytomegalovirus exposure and HLA in healthy donors. With 60 Vbeta and 13 Jbeta primers, the PCR was carried out. Produced via immunoSEQ multiplex PCR; TCRdb's table is partial and in-frame only. Among 150,000 to 200,000 clones listed, about 88% were seen once. The material sequenced was PBMCs. The origin of the receptors is a woman aged 18-30 years in good health and CMV-seronegative.

The gene calls are TRBV5-8 and TRBJ2-5; TRBD2 aligns across 7 bases. CDR3 length equals 15 residues. Germline V gene sequence: CDR1 SGHTS, CDR2 YDEGEE. V was clipped by 2 bases and J by 5 bases; unmatched bases: 9. The CDR3 DNA is TGTGCCAGCAGCTTCAAATCTAGCGGCGGGGAGACCCAGTACTTC. It translates to CASSFKSSGGETQYF.

This chain links TRBV15 with TRBJ2-5; 10 nucleotides align to TRBD1. The CDR3 sequence is 16 residues long. J gave up 5 bases and V 0 bases, and 6 bases lay outside the gene matches. Per the germline V gene, CDR1 is LNHNV and CDR2 is YYDKDF (reference sequence). CDR3 bases: TGTGCCACCAGCAGAGATAGGGGACAGGGGTCCGAGACCCAGTACTTC. Residues: CATSRDRGQGSETQYF. Drawing the rest from reference TRBV15 and TRBJ2-5, the complete variable domain is DAMVIQNPRYQVTQFGKPVTLSCSQTLNHNVMYWYQQKSSQAPKLLFHYYDKDFNNEADTPDNFQSRRPNTSFCFLDIRSPGLGDTAMYLCATSRDRGQGSETQYFGPGTRLLVL.

V and J are TRBV11-3 and TRBJ1-2, with 7 bases lining up with TRBD1. The V segment lost 5 bases and the J segment 6 bases; nucleotides outside the gene matches: 9. Germline values: CDR1 SGHNT, CDR2 YENEEA. The CDR3 has 14 residues. CDR3 sequence reads: CASSPPTGDHGYTF. CDR3 coding DNA: TGTGCCAGCAGCCCTCCCACAGGGGACCATGGCTACACCTTC. Full variable domain (outside the CDR3, taken from reference TRBV11-3 and TRBJ1-2): EAGVVQSPRYKIIEKKQPVAFWCNPISGHNTLYWYLQNLGQGPELLIRYENEEAVDDSQLPKDRFSAERLKGVDSTLKIQPAELGDSAVYLCASSPPTGDHGYTFGSGTRLTVV.

This clone was detected once. The rearrangement uses TRBV15 and TRBJ2-7, with 8 bases that match TRBD1. V dropped 5 bases and J dropped 4; count of bases not matched to a gene: 4. CDR3 length: 13 residues. Germline V CDR1 and CDR2: LNHNV, YYDKDF (reference sequence). The CDR3: CATSEDRVYEQYF. The CDR3 bases are TGTGCCACCAGCGAGGACAGGGTGTACGAGCAGTACTTC.

The chain has TRBV6-1 and TRBJ2-5; possible D gene TRBD1, 6 bases. CDR1 MNHNS and CDR2 SASEGT come from the germline V gene. CDR3 size: 14 residues. With 1 base removed from V and 6 bases from J, the gap between germline ends came to 12 bases. CDR3 nucleotides: TGTGCCAGCAGTGAAGGGGCAGGGACAAAGACCCAGTACTTC. This codes for CASSEGAGTKTQYF.

V gene TRBV4-1 combines with J gene TRBJ2-1; D perhaps matches TRBD2 (5 bases). Germline V CDR1 and CDR2: MGHRA, YSYEKL. The CDR3 is 16 residues long. V lost 1 base and J 8 bases, leaving 18 bases between the germline ends. The CDR3 DNA reads TGCGCCAGCAGCCAAGCGAGGTGGGAGAGGAAGGATGAGCAGTTCTTC. Protein sequence: CASSQARWERKDEQFF.

The V call is TRBV14, the J call TRBJ2-5, with 7 bases matching TRBD2. The germline V gene encodes CDR1 SGHDN and CDR2 FVKESK. The J segment lost 8 bases and the V segment lost 0 bases, leaving 3 bases of the junction unmatched. The CDR3 length is 13 residues. CDR3 amino acids: CASSQESGGTQYF. As DNA, the CDR3 is TGTGCCAGCAGCCAAGAATCGGGGGGTACCCAGTACTTC.

This clone was counted once. The rearrangement uses TRBV27 and TRBJ2-3, with D hard to call. The CDR3 covers 12 residues. Germline CDR1 is MNHEY and CDR2 is SMNVEV (reference sequence). The ends were cut back, 4 bases at V and 1 base at J, with 3 bases in the middle. CDR3 sequence: CASSSGTDTQYF. The CDR3 region has the DNA TGTGCCAGCAGTTCCGGCACAGATACGCAGTATTTT.

Comment on this clone: At one end the junction does not follow the germline gene, possibly because of a read error. The rearrangement links TRBV4-2 to TRBJ1-2, with 9 positions matching TRBD1. The germline V gene encodes CDR1 LGHNA and CDR2 YNFKEQ. The length of the CDR3 is 15 residues. Here the CDR3 DNA reads TGTGCCAGCAGCGAAGACGGACAGGGGATCGAAGGCTACACCTTC. Its protein is CASSEDGQGIEGYTF.

The V gene is TRBV6-1, the J gene TRBJ2-3, with 10 bases aligning to TRBD2. CDR3 length equals 15 residues. The germline V gene has CDR1 MNHNS and CDR2 SASEGT. The J segment lost 5 bases and the V segment lost 1 base, leaving 3 bases of the junction unmatched. The CDR3 sequence: CASSEGAGGRDTQYF. The CDR3 region has the DNA TGTGCCAGCAGTGAAGGAGCGGGGGGGCGAGATACGCAGTATTTT.

The chain uses TRBV6-1 and TRBJ2-1; tentative D call: TRBD1 (6 bases). CDR3 length: 14 residues. The germline V gene encodes CDR1 MNHNS and CDR2 SASEGT. V was cut by 1 base and J by 4 bases, with 8 bases left in between. The CDR3 spells CASSEGGQYNEQFF. The CDR3 DNA sequence: TGTGCCAGCAGTGAAGGAGGACAGTACAATGAGCAGTTCTTC.

The chain combines TRBV27 with TRBJ2-1; possibly TRBD2 for D (5 bases). The CDR3 sequence is 15 residues long. The germline gives CDR1 MNHEY, CDR2 SMNVEV (reference sequence). Between the trimmed V and J ends, which lost 4 bases and 6 bases, there was a span of 16 bases. The CDR3 DNA is TGTGCCAGCAGTTGGAACTGGCGGGCCCTCAATGAGCAGTTCTTC. Encoded protein: CASSWNWRALNEQFF.

The chain uses TRBV29-1 and TRBJ1-4; D perhaps matches TRBD1 (6 bases). CDR3 length: 13 residues. Germline CDR1 SQVTM, CDR2 ANQGSEA. Trimming stripped 4 bases from V and 8 bases from J, with 14 bases between. CDR3 sequence reads: CSVAQGFGEKLFF. In nucleotides, the CDR3 is TGCAGCGTTGCACAGGGCTTTGGGGAAAAACTGTTTTTT.

This chain links TRBV6-5 with TRBJ2-7; 10 bases fit TRBD2. Germline V gives CDR1 MNHEY, CDR2 SVGAGI. The CDR3 runs 15 residues. The trim removed 8 bases at V and 2 bases at J, leaving 9 bases unmatched. CDR3 loop: CASGTSGRAAYEQYF. The CDR3 DNA is TGTGCCAGCGGAACGAGCGGGAGGGCGGCCTACGAGCAGTACTTC.

The chain links TRBV7-9 to TRBJ2-7, with 7 nucleotides matching TRBD1. Germline V gene sequence: CDR1 SEHNR, CDR2 FQNEAQ (reference sequence). J was trimmed by 7 bases and V by 5 bases; bases with no gene match: 8. This CDR3 has 13 residues. The CDR3, as DNA: TGTGCCAGCAGCCGAAACAGGGGTCGAGAGCAGTACTTC. Translating it yields CASSRNRGREQYF.

The CDR3 coding sequence is TGTGCCAGCTCATCGGACAGGGGGCTTGGCTACACCTTC. It codes for CASSSDRGLGYTF. The chain carries TRBV18 and TRBJ1-2; 11 nucleotides match TRBD1. Germline lookup yields CDR1 KGHSH and CDR2 LQKENI. This CDR3 spans 13 amino acids. After removal of 5 bases from V and 7 bases from J, the junction contained 3 bases not matched to a gene.

The rearrangement links TRBV4-1 to TRBJ2-1, with D possibly matching TRBD1 (5 bases). This CDR3 has 13 residues. V lost 2 bases, J lost 8 bases, and 10 bases lay in between. Germline CDR1 and CDR2: MGHRA and YSYEKL. The CDR3 DNA reads as TGCGCCAGCAGCCAAATGGTGGGGCATGAGCAGTTCTTC. Its translation: CASSQMVGHEQFF.

This clone was seen a single time. The chain employs TRBV6-6 and TRBJ1-2; D possibly corresponds to TRBD1 (6 bases). V lost 8 bases and J lost 0, with 19 bases in between. Germline V gene sequence: CDR1 MNHNY, CDR2 SVGAGI (reference sequence). The CDR3 consists of 16 residues. The CDR3 nucleotides read TGTGCCAGCCATTACGGACAGACCTACTCTAACTATGGCTACACCTTC. Protein product: CASHYGQTYSNYGYTF.

The V call is TRBV28, the J call TRBJ2-5; D remains unclear. Looked up from germline, CDR1 is MDHEN and CDR2 is SYDVKM. The V and J ends lost 6 bases and 5 bases respectively, with 13 bases between them. The CDR3 length is 13 residues. Here the CDR3 reads CASRPSSTETQYF. CDR3 in DNA: TGTGCCAGCAGGCCCTCAAGCACTGAGACCCAGTACTTC.

The chain employs TRBV30 and TRBJ1-1, with no clear D. The V end lost 8 bases, the J end lost 5 bases, and 12 bases lay between the germline ends. The CDR3 is 11 residues long. Germline V gene data show CDR1 as GTSNPN and CDR2 as SVGIG (reference sequence). The CDR3 region is CALAEGTEAFF. The DNA for the CDR3 is TGTGCCCTTGCTGAGGGAACTGAAGCTTTCTTT.

The chain is built from TRBV6-1 and TRBJ2-4; D may be TRBD2 (6 bases). The germline V gene has CDR1 MNHNS and CDR2 SASEGT. Trimming pared 2 bases from V and 6 bases from J, leaving 17 bases between. The CDR3 has 16 amino acids. Here the CDR3 reads CASSEYMGGTLNIQYF. The DNA for the CDR3 is TGTGCCAGCAGTGAATACATGGGGGGAACTTTAAACATTCAGTACTTC.

The chain couples TRBV7-8 to TRBJ1-6, with 10 bases lining up with TRBD1. The CDR3 sequence is 16 residues long. J lost 7 bases, V lost 5 bases, and 8 bases had no gene match. Germline CDR1 reads SGHVS; CDR2 reads FQNEAQ. The CDR3 loop is CASSRSRQGANSPLHF. CDR3 coding DNA: TGTGCCAGCAGCAGGTCCAGACAGGGGGCGAATTCACCCCTCCACTTT.

The chain is built from TRBV2 and TRBJ1-2; the D is unclear. CDR3 length equals 13 residues. V was clipped by 3 bases and J by 7 bases, with 12 bases between them. Germline assignment: CDR1 SNHLY and CDR2 FYNNEI. CDR3 sequence reads: CASSEAGSSGYTF. As DNA, the CDR3 is TGTGCCAGCAGTGAGGCGGGTAGTAGTGGCTACACCTTC.

This clone was found a few times. The V call is TRBV4-1, the J call TRBJ2-1; TRBD2 matches at 11 bases. Per germline, CDR1 MGHRA and CDR2 YSYEKL. With 1 base clipped from V and 0 bases from J, the junction kept 11 bases outside the gene matches. This CDR3 comprises 20 residues. Here the CDR3 DNA reads TGCGCCAGCAGCCAAGCAACCCGACTAGCGGGGAGCCGCTCCTACAATGAGCAGTTCTTC. Its translation: CASSQATRLAGSRSYNEQFF.

The rearrangement joins TRBV7-9 to TRBJ2-5; TRBD2 might be the D (5 bases). The CDR3 extends over 13 amino acids. V lost 5 bases and J 2 bases, leaving 9 bases between the germline ends. CDR1 and CDR2 (germline): SEHNR, FQNEAQ (reference sequence). The chain's CDR3 is CASSPRGQETQYF. The CDR3 region has the DNA TGTGCCAGCAGCCCCCGGGGACAAGAGACCCAGTACTTC.

V usage is TRBV10-3 and J usage is TRBJ2-3, with TRBD2 matching over 11 bases. J gave up 2 bases and V 5 bases, and 3 bases lay outside the gene matches. The germline CDR1 and CDR2 sequences are ENHRY and SYGVKD. This CDR3 has 15 residues. The CDR3 protein is CAISRTSGLTDTQYF. The CDR3 DNA reads TGTGCCATCAGTAGGACTAGCGGGCTCACAGATACGCAGTATTTT.

Only a few counts were recorded for this clone. The gene calls are TRBV7-9 and TRBJ1-2; D is unclear. The CDR3 is 13 residues long. Per germline, CDR1 SEHNR and CDR2 FQNEAQ (reference sequence). V was cut by 2 bases and J by 3 bases, with 7 bases left in between. This CDR3 reads CASSLRDYYGYTF. CDR3 nucleotides: TGTGCCAGCAGCTTACGGGATTACTATGGCTACACCTTC.